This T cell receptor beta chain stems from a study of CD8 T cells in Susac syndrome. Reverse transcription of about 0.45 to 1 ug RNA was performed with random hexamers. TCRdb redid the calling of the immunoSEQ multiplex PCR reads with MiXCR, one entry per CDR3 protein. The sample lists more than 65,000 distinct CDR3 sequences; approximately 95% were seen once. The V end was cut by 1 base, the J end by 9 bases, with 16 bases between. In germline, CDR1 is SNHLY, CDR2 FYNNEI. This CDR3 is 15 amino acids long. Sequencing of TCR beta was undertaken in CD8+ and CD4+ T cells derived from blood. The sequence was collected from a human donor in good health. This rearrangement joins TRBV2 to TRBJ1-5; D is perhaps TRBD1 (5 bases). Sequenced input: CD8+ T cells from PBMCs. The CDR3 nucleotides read TGTGCCAGCAGTGAAGGGCAGGGTCGTTTATGGCCCCAGCATTTT. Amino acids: CASSEGQGRLWPQHF.